This record looks at one T cell receptor (beta chain) sequence and its context. Its antigen is currently unknown. This CDR3 has 15 residues. Trimming removed 2 bases at V and 2 bases at J, with 12 bases between. Looked up from germline, CDR1 is GTSNPN and CDR2 is SVGIG (reference sequence). This record belongs to a study of T cell responses to AZD1222 COVID-19 vaccine. General study results and limits: It was only after the peak T cell response that any repertoires were sampled.

Sequencing used immunoSEQ multiplex PCR; TCRdb keeps in-frame clones, though not all of them. Found here are some 120,000 clones, about 90% of them singletons; the top ten hold about 1.1%. The chain joins TRBV30 to TRBJ2-2; D gene ambiguous. The starting material was peripheral blood, obtained on day 0 of AZD1222 vaccination. The clonotype comes from an adult in good health. The CDR3 region is CAWSPRRINTGELFF. The CDR3 coding sequence is TGTGCCTGGAGTCCAAGACGGATTAACACCGGGGAGCTGTTTTTT.